This T cell receptor (beta chain) was sequenced for a study of T cell responses to AZD1222 COVID-19 vaccine. About the research overall: Timing groups of about 4 and about 12 weeks for second doses were pooled. Study-level findings and limits: Without day 14 samples, only post-peak T cell repertoires were studied. Donor demographics were predominantly white British with a female majority; clonal diversity may be underestimated.

Of note for this clone: What it recognizes is unknown.

Clones were read by immunoSEQ multiplex PCR, and TCRdb kept only the in-frame ones, dropping some. The profile shows some 140,000 clones, more than 90% of them singletons. Germline trimming cut 3 bases from V and 5 bases from J; bases unmatched to any gene: 7. Germline CDR1 is SEHNR and CDR2 is FQNEAQ (reference sequence). The CDR3 contains 15 residues. This receptor was obtained from an adult in good health. This material consisted of peripheral blood, taken on day 0 of AZD1222 vaccination. The chain links TRBV7-9 to TRBJ2-7; 10 bases are a match to TRBD2. The CDR3 loop reads CASSLTAGGPHEQYF. The CDR3 DNA reads as TGTGCCAGCAGCTTGACAGCGGGAGGGCCCCACGAGCAGTACTTC.